Below, 20 T cell receptor beta chains from the same sample are listed, as sequenced in a study of T cell responses to AZD1222 COVID-19 vaccine (dated by TCRdb to the early 2020s). The time point label, as the study defines it: baseline before first vaccination. Library method: the immunoSEQ multiplex PCR assay. This is the immuneACCESS table as TCRdb keeps it, with only in-frame sequences that have V and J called. A part of the clones is gone; compared with another copy, unresolved V genes explain less than half, and the rest is unexplained. For this sample the table gives around 100,000 clones, of which about 92% were detected only once. Together, the top ten hold roughly 1.3% of the sample. The source material was peripheral blood, sampled on day 0 of AZD1222 vaccination. These receptors were taken from an adult in good health.

The V gene is TRBV6-6, the J gene TRBJ1-1; D remains ambiguous. The CDR3 is made up of 13 amino acids. The ends were cut back, 2 bases at V and 6 bases at J, with 10 bases in the middle. Germline V gives CDR1 MNHNY, CDR2 SVGAGI (reference sequence). In DNA form, the CDR3 reads TGTGCCAGCAGTTACACCTACGGAGCTGAAGCTTTCTTT. Translating it yields CASSYTYGAEAFF.

The rearrangement links TRBV5-1 to TRBJ1-4; tentative D call: TRBD1 (5 bases). Germline V gene sequence: CDR1 SGHRS, CDR2 YFSETQ. Trimming left V 5 bases short and J 4 bases short, with 12 bases between. This CDR3 region has 14 residues. The CDR3 coding sequence is TGCGCCAGCAGGCCCGGGACGGATAATGAAAAACTGTTTTTT. It specifies CASRPGTDNEKLFF.

The chain is built from TRBV5-4 and TRBJ2-1; 9 nucleotides align to TRBD2. This CDR3 has 16 amino acids. Germline V gene lookup returns CDR1 SGHNT and CDR2 YYREEE (reference sequence). The junction had 11 bases not matched to a gene; V was cut back by 3 bases and J by 7 bases. CDR3 loop: CASSSIAGERWNEQFF. The CDR3 DNA reads as TGTGCCAGCAGCTCGATAGCGGGAGAGCGGTGGAATGAGCAGTTCTTC.

The chain uses TRBV7-2 and TRBJ1-5; D unresolved. The CDR3 consists of 12 residues. V dropped 7 bases and J dropped 7 bases, with 11 bases sitting between them. Germline assignment: CDR1 SGHTA and CDR2 FQGNSA. CDR3 DNA sequence: TGTGCCAGCACTCTACTAGGGCAGCCCCAGCATTTT. Translated, it gives CASTLLGQPQHF.

The rearrangement links TRBV28 to TRBJ2-5; TRBD1 matches 9 bases. Trimming at V came to 6 bases and at J to 5 bases, leaving 4 bases not matched to a gene. The CDR3 spans 13 residues. Germline CDR1 reads MDHEN; CDR2 reads SYDVKM. In DNA form, the CDR3 reads TGTGCCAGCAGCCGAGGGACAGGGGAGACCCAGTACTTC. Encoded protein: CASSRGTGETQYF. The full variable domain, with the rest looked up from reference TRBV28 and TRBJ2-5, is DVKVTQSSRYLVKRTGEKVFLECVQDMDHENMFWYRQDPGLGLRLIYFSYDVKMKEKGDIPEGYSVSREKKERFSLILESASTNQTSMYLCASSRGTGETQYFGPGTRLLVL.

J is TRBJ1-2 and V is TRBV12-3 or TRBV12-4, with a possible D match to TRBD1 (6 bases). The CDR3 is 13 amino acids. The V gene lost 7 bases and the J gene lost 4 bases, with 13 bases spanning the gap. CDR3 DNA sequence: TGTGCCAGCAAGACAGGCTTTGGCTATGGCTACACCTTC. Its translation: CASKTGFGYGYTF.

This rearrangement joins TRBV19 to TRBJ1-2; D remains unclear. Germline V gene lookup returns CDR1 LNHDA and CDR2 SQIVND (reference sequence). The CDR3 is 13 amino acids. The V end was cut by 2 bases, the J end by 8 bases, with 12 bases between. As DNA, the CDR3 is TGTGCCAGTAGTATACCTTCTCCGAGGGGCTACACCTTC. Residues: CASSIPSPRGYTF.

The gene calls are TRBV12-3 or TRBV12-4 and TRBJ1-1, with D maybe TRBD1 (6 bases). The CDR3 runs 13 residues. V lost 0 bases and J 9 bases, leaving 11 bases between the germline ends. CDR3 sequence reads: CASSLAGGGKAFF. CDR3 bases: TGTGCCAGCAGTTTAGCAGGGGGGGGTAAAGCTTTCTTT.

The rearrangement uses TRBV6-2 or TRBV6-3 and TRBJ1-1; D ambiguous. This CDR3 has 12 residues. Germline CDR1 reads MNHEY; CDR2 reads SVGEGT. With 2 bases removed from V and 5 bases from J, the gap between germline ends came to 6 bases. The DNA of the CDR3 is TGTGCCAGCAGTTACACGGTTACTGAAGCTTTCTTT. Amino acids: CASSYTVTEAFF.

This chain connects TRBV7-9 to TRBJ2-1; D uncertain. Germline V gene sequence: CDR1 SEHNR, CDR2 FQNEAQ (reference sequence). The CDR3 is 13 residues long. V was trimmed by 5 bases and J by 6 bases, leaving 11 bases between them. The CDR3 is CASSRNSANEQFF. CDR3 nucleotides: TGTGCCAGCAGCCGAAACTCCGCCAATGAGCAGTTCTTC.

The gene calls are TRBV11-2 and TRBJ1-5; D is ambiguous. The CDR3 sequence is 13 residues long. V lost 2 bases and J lost 4, with 6 bases in between. Germline CDR1 SGHAT, CDR2 FQNNGV. DNA for the CDR3: TGTGCCAGCAGCTTAAGCCATAATCAGCCCCAGCATTTT. Residues: CASSLSHNQPQHF.

The chain combines TRBV6-5 with TRBJ1-1; 9 bases map to TRBD1. V trimming: 5 bases; J trimming: 5 bases; junction bases outside the gene matches: 6. The CDR3 loop spans 14 amino acids. Looked up from germline, CDR1 is MNHEY and CDR2 is SVGAGI. The CDR3 spells CASSTGTGRTEAFF. CDR3 coding DNA: TGTGCCAGCAGTACCGGGACAGGGAGAACTGAAGCTTTCTTT.

The chain combines TRBV12-3 or TRBV12-4 with TRBJ2-7; D unresolved. The CDR3 runs to 12 residues. V dropped 5 bases and J dropped 2 bases, with 7 bases sitting between them. The CDR3 DNA follows: TGTGCCAGCAGTGGCGTCGCCTACGAGCAGTACTTC. The encoded protein is CASSGVAYEQYF.

This clone was seen more than once but under ten times. V gene TRBV3-1 (or the pseudogene TRBV3-2) combines with J gene TRBJ2-7, with TRBD2 as a possible D gene (6 bases). V was trimmed by 2 bases and J by 3 bases, leaving 14 bases between them. Germline V lookup: CDR1 LGHDT, CDR2 YNNKEL (reference sequence). This CDR3 region has 15 residues. For the CDR3, the DNA is TGTGCCAGCAGCCAACGCGGGGAAGGAGTCTACGAGCAGTACTTC. Translation gives CASSQRGEGVYEQYF.

To note about this clone: The junction and the germline gene differ at one end; a read error may be behind it. This chain uses TRBV7-9 with TRBJ1-5; D is undetermined. CDR3 length: 15 residues. In germline, CDR1 is SEHNR, CDR2 FQNEAQ (reference sequence). The CDR3 reads CASTLDGRGNQPQHF. CDR3 nucleotides: TGTGCCAGCACCTTAGACGGACGAGGGAATCAGCCCCAGCATTTT.

This sequence joins TRBV6-2 or TRBV6-3 and TRBJ2-1, with D possibly being TRBD1 or TRBD2 (6 bases each). Deletions cut 6 bases from V and 5 bases from J, with 8 bases between. The CDR3 extends over 12 amino acids. From germline, CDR1 is MNHEY and CDR2 SVGEGT. The CDR3, as DNA: TGTGCCAGCAGCCGGGGGCACAATGAGCAGTTCTTC. It translates to CASSRGHNEQFF.

The chain couples TRBV7-9 to TRBJ1-6, with 8 bases lining up with TRBD1. Trimming at V came to 5 bases and at J to 8 bases, leaving 8 bases not matched to a gene. The CDR3 is made up of 15 amino acids. Germline V gene lookup returns CDR1 SEHNR and CDR2 FQNEAQ (reference sequence). The CDR3 nucleotides are TGTGCCAGCAGCCCTCGACAGGGGAGGGATTCACCCCTCCACTTT. Amino acids: CASSPRQGRDSPLHF.

The sample holds a few counts of this clone. This chain joins TRBV18 and TRBJ1-2, with D possibly matching TRBD1 (6 bases). CDR3 length: 15 amino acids. V lost 6 bases, J lost 3 bases, and 17 bases lay in between. The V gene's germline CDR1 is KGHSH and CDR2 LQKENI. In DNA form, the CDR3 reads TGTGCCAGCTCCCCGGGGGCAGGAGGGGACTATGGCTACACCTTC. Translation gives CASSPGAGGDYGYTF.

The V and J genes are TRBV12-5 and TRBJ2-2, with D possibly TRBD1 on 6 matching bases. The CDR3 has 16 amino acids. Between the trimmed V and J ends, which lost 6 bases and 4 bases, there was a span of 18 bases. Per germline, CDR1 LGHNT and CDR2 FRNRAP. The CDR3 loop is CASGPRDKPLTGELFF. The CDR3 DNA reads TGTGCTAGTGGCCCTCGGGACAAGCCACTCACCGGGGAGCTGTTTTTT.

The chain combines TRBV12-3 or TRBV12-4 with TRBJ2-7, with D perhaps matching TRBD2 (5 bases). V was shortened by 1 base and J by 3 bases, with 7 bases between the two germline ends. The CDR3 runs to 13 residues. CDR3 region: CASSLDRDYEQYF. CDR3 nucleotides: TGTGCCAGCAGTTTAGATCGGGACTACGAGCAGTACTTC.